This T cell receptor beta chain is drawn from a study of identical twins. Broader study findings: Out-of-frame sharing of TCR alpha in monozygotic twins was underestimated by models. Carriage of fewer insertions was seen in abundant cord blood beta clonotypes, whereas memory repertoires showed none. Low generation probability was overrepresented in out-of-frame alpha sequences shared by twins.

Everyone who donated was a healthy Caucasian. One entry per CDR3 protein results from TCRdb running MiXCR on the 5' RACE reads. The repertoire has approximately 550,000 distinct CDR3 sequences, under 25% of them found once; the top ten carry 0.48%. This clonotype turned up a few times. Its cognate antigen is unknown. The germline V gene has CDR1 DFQATT and CDR2 SNEGSKA (reference sequence). J lost 5 bases, V lost 0 bases, and 13 bases had no gene match. The length of the CDR3 is 17 residues. The data were also submitted as part of a second study, on yellow fever vaccine responses in identical twins.

Sequencing used CD4+ T cells sorted from blood. The chain recombines TRBV20-1 with TRBJ2-5, with 9 bases matching TRBD2. The receptor was isolated from a woman aged 18-29 years in good health. The DNA for the CDR3 is TGCAGTGCTAGAGATATGACGGCTAGCGGGGCTCGGGAGACCCAGTACTTC. Its translation is CSARDMTASGARETQYF.